This T cell receptor (beta chain) was sequenced during a study of blood T cell repertoires in COVID-19. Overall study: PBMCs, B-cell-depleted T cells, or T cells were the source of the cDNA or gDNA that made up the material.

Per the original data handling: Reference gene primer amplification in the assay estimated nucleated cell counts. Profiled with immunoSEQ multiplex PCR; TCRdb holds only in-frame clones, not every one. V and J calls and clone size follow that table, whereas D and trimming were derived from the DNA. This table has roughly 100,000 clones, 86% appearing once. Germline CDR1 WNHNN, CDR2 SYGVQD (reference sequence). Deletions cut 3 bases from V and 7 bases from J, with 16 bases between. This CDR3 has 14 residues. Source material: peripheral blood. The chain uses TRBV10-1 and TRBJ2-7; D is possibly TRBD2 (5 bases). This TCR was sampled from a human donor in a cohort sampled during active COVID-19. Here the CDR3 reads CASSDWESPLEQYF. CDR3 nucleotide sequence: TGCGCCAGCAGTGATTGGGAGAGTCCGCTGGAGCAGTACTTC.